This T cell receptor (beta chain) was profiled in a study of blood T cells in healthy people across ages. CDR1 and CDR2 from the germline V gene are MGHRA and YSYEKL. V lost 0 bases and J lost 1, with 6 bases in between. The CDR3 is made up of 14 amino acids. Then a second PCR, running roughly 7 to 11 cycles, was carried out with a sample-barcoded 5' primer and a J-beta primer mix. TCRdb re-analysed the 5' RACE reads in MiXCR, keeping a single row per CDR3 protein. The sample contains 650,000 to 950,000 distinct CDR3 sequences, 40% to 50% of which appear only once. This clonotype was detected many times.

The TCR sequence derives from a man in his fifties or sixties in good health. The sample taken for sequencing was blood. This sequence joins TRBV4-1 and TRBJ1-1, with no clear D. CDR3 DNA sequence: TGCGCCAGCAGCCAAGATCGACAGAACACTGAAGCTTTCTTT. It yields the protein CASSQDRQNTEAFF.